The rows below give T cell receptor beta chains drawn from one sample of a study of T cell changes during pregnancy in multiple sclerosis. Sequencing was performed with immunoSEQ multiplex PCR; in TCRdb, only in-frame clones are kept and a portion is missing. This table holds around 100,000 clones, approximately 90% found once. The sequencing here drew on peripheral blood, taken in the second trimester of pregnancy. These receptors were obtained from a female donor in good health, enrolled as a control in a pregnancy study. Each CDR3 is given with its conserved first and last residue. D genes are given only for firm matches. Size tells how often a clone was seen (once, few, many) or the class of an expanded clone, and some rows leave it out.

length	D	size	V	J	CDR3	DNA
15	-	-	TRBV6-5	TRBJ1-6	CASSQLTGINSPLHF	TGTGCCAGCAGTCAACTAACAGGGATCAATTCACCCCTCCACTTT
17	-	-	TRBV6-1	TRBJ1-1	CASSEKMTAGMSTEAFF	TGTGCCAGCAGTGAAAAAATGACGGCGGGTATGAGCACTGAAGCTTTCTTT
14	TRBD1	-	TRBV6-6	TRBJ2-3	CASNTGTGGHTQYF	TGTGCCAGCAACACCGGGACAGGGGGTCATACGCAGTATTTT
15	-	-	TRBV25-1	TRBJ2-2	CASSEWPGNTGELFF	TGTGCCAGCAGTGAATGGCCGGGGAACACCGGGGAGCTGTTTTTT
12	-	-	TRBV29-1	TRBJ1-1	CSGSTGNTEAFF	TGCAGCGGCAGCACAGGGAACACTGAAGCTTTCTTT
16	TRBD2	once	TRBV7-2	TRBJ2-1	CASSTRTSGGYNEQFF	TGTGCCAGCAGCACTAGGACTAGCGGGGGGTACAATGAGCAGTTCTTC
16	TRBD2	once	TRBV30	TRBJ2-4	CAWRPGGVVIKNIQYF	TGTGCCTGGAGACCGGGAGGGGTAGTTATTAAAAACATTCAGTACTTC
15	TRBD1	-	TRBV4-3	TRBJ2-3	CASSQFGTVTDTQYF	TGCGCCAGCAGCCAATTCGGGACAGTTACAGATACGCAGTATTTT
15	-	-	TRBV10-3	TRBJ1-5	CAISRGEGYYQPQHF	TGTGCCATCAGTCGGGGAGAAGGTTACTATCAGCCCCAGCATTTT
15	-	-	TRBV5-6	TRBJ2-3	CASSRGTSSTDTQYF	TGTGCCAGCAGCCGCGGGACTTCATCCACAGATACGCAGTATTTT
15	TRBD2	many	TRBV6-5	TRBJ2-1	CASSYSGLASNEQFF	TGTGCCAGCAGTTACTCGGGACTAGCGTCGAATGAGCAGTTCTTC
15	-	-	TRBV27	TRBJ1-5	CASSPPGTTNQPQHF	TGTGCCAGCAGCCCACCCGGGACAACTAATCAGCCCCAGCATTTT
16	TRBD2	-	TRBV4-2	TRBJ2-1	CASSQATSGKANEQFF	TGTGCCAGCAGCCAAGCGACTAGCGGGAAGGCAAATGAGCAGTTCTTC
13	-	-	TRBV21-1	TRBJ2-7	CASSKFRVHEQYF	TGTGCCAGCAGCAAATTCAGGGTCCACGAGCAGTACTTC
13	-	-	TRBV5-1	TRBJ2-4	CASSFEGKNIQYF	TGCGCCAGCAGCTTCGAGGGTAAAAACATTCAGTACTTC
16	TRBD1	-	TRBV7-9	TRBJ1-1	CASSSRRQGMNTEAFF	TGTGCCAGCAGCTCGCGACGACAGGGGATGAACACTGAAGCTTTCTTT
18	-	-	TRBV27	TRBJ2-1	CASSLSRDKRLAYNEQFF	TGTGCCAGCAGTTTATCCAGGGATAAGAGACTAGCCTACAATGAGCAGTTCTTC
15	TRBD1	-	TRBV7-9	TRBJ1-1	CASSLVETGGTEAFF	TGTGCCAGCAGCTTAGTCGAGACAGGGGGCACTGAAGCTTTCTTT
17	TRBD1	-	TRBV7-9	TRBJ2-2	CASSKRATGGNTGELFF	TGTGCCAGCAGCAAGCGAGCAACAGGGGGGAACACCGGGGAGCTGTTTTTT
15	TRBD2	-	TRBV5-4	TRBJ2-1	CASSLDLAAYAEQFF	TGTGCCAGCAGCTTGGATCTAGCGGCTTACGCTGAGCAGTTCTTC
15	TRBD1	once	TRBV27	TRBJ1-4	CASSFSGTGYEKLFF	TGTGCCAGCAGTTTCTCCGGGACAGGTTATGAAAAACTGTTTTTT
14	TRBD1	-	TRBV6-5	TRBJ2-5	CASSSDRGPETQYF	TGTGCCAGCAGTTCGGACAGGGGGCCAGAGACCCAGTACTTC
14	TRBD1	-	TRBV5-5	TRBJ1-6	CASSLAGGLSPLHF	TGTGCCAGCAGCTTGGCAGGGGGCTTGTCACCCCTCCACTTT
15	TRBD1	-	TRBV4-1	TRBJ1-6	CASSQDRGRYSPLHF	TGCGCCAGCAGCCAAGACAGGGGGCGGTATTCACCCCTCCACTTT
18	TRBD2	-	TRBV7-7	TRBJ2-3	CASSLASGGARHSDTQYF	TGTGCCAGCAGCTTAGCTAGCGGGGGGGCCCGGCACTCAGATACGCAGTATTTT
15	TRBD1	-	TRBV7-9	TRBJ2-1	CASTQGTGDIDEQFF	TGTGCCAGCACGCAAGGGACAGGGGATATCGATGAGCAGTTCTTC
15	-	-	TRBV19	TRBJ1-2	CASINPGQGVYGYTF	TGTGCCAGTATAAATCCCGGCCAGGGCGTCTATGGCTACACCTTC
15	TRBD1	-	TRBV2	TRBJ1-5	CASSAWTGISQPQHF	TGTGCCAGCAGTGCCTGGACAGGGATTAGTCAGCCCCAGCATTTT
13	-	-	TRBV6-5	TRBJ1-5	CASSYAGNQPQHF	TGTGCCAGCAGTTACGCAGGGAATCAGCCCCAGCATTTT
14	TRBD2	-	TRBV9	TRBJ2-7	CASSVSGTSYEQYF	TGTGCCAGCAGCGTCTCCGGGACTAGCTACGAGCAGTACTTC
13	TRBD1	-	TRBV23-1	TRBJ2-2	CASLDRVTGELFF	TGCGCCAGCTTAGACAGGGTCACCGGGGAGCTGTTTTTT
14	-	few	TRBV4-1	TRBJ1-5	CASSRQVSNQPQHF	TGCGCCAGCAGCAGACAGGTTAGCAATCAGCCCCAGCATTTT
14	-	-	TRBV30	TRBJ1-2	CAWIRWGLGYGYTF	TGTGCCTGGATTAGGTGGGGGCTCGGGTATGGCTACACCTTC
15	TRBD1	-	TRBV4-1	TRBJ1-4	CASSQRDRASEKLFF	TGCGCCAGCAGCCAAAGGGACAGGGCGAGTGAAAAACTGTTTTTT
17	TRBD1	-	TRBV2	TRBJ2-2	CASSEVRTGENTGELFF	TGTGCCAGCAGTGAAGTACGGACAGGGGAAAACACCGGGGAGCTGTTTTTT
11	-	-	TRBV6-1	TRBJ2-1	CASSPQYKQFF	TGTGCCAGCAGTCCACAGTACAAGCAGTTCTTC
13	TRBD1	-	TRBV29-1	TRBJ2-7	CSVDGQGVHEQYF	TGCAGCGTTGACGGTCAGGGGGTTCACGAGCAGTACTTC
18	TRBD2	-	TRBV23-1	TRBJ2-1	CASSQSPPSGRADYEQFF	TGCGCCAGCAGTCAATCGCCCCCTAGCGGGAGGGCCGACTATGAGCAGTTCTTC
17	-	-	TRBV7-6	TRBJ2-3	CASSLVLTRQATDTQYF	TGTGCCAGCAGCTTAGTTTTAACTAGACAGGCCACAGATACGCAGTATTTT
17	TRBD2	-	TRBV30	TRBJ2-3	CAWKLAGGPGLGDTQYF	TGTGCCTGGAAACTAGCGGGAGGGCCGGGGTTGGGAGATACGCAGTATTTT
15	TRBD2	-	TRBV6-1	TRBJ2-5	CASSLSGGPQETQYF	TGTGCCAGCAGTCTTAGCGGGGGGCCCCAAGAGACCCAGTACTTC